These 12 T cell receptor beta chains originate from one sample sequenced in a study of shared clonotypes between healthy human individuals. Sequenced by immunoSEQ multiplex PCR; TCRdb stores in-frame clones only, minus some. The sample includes 1.5 million to 2.5 million clones, just under 95% of them seen just once. The naive CD8 fraction comprised CD45RO-negative cells positively selected for CCR7 and excluded terminally differentiated effector memory CD45RA+ cells. Input material: naive CD8+ T cells sorted from blood. The receptors come from a man between 18 and 35 years old in good health.

The rearrangement uses TRBV2 and TRBJ1-1; D is unclear. Trimming cost V 7 bases and J 5 bases, with 17 bases left between them. The CDR3 consists of 14 residues. Germline CDR1 SNHLY, CDR2 FYNNEI. CDR3 residues: CASTGTGWRTEAFF. The DNA for the CDR3 is TGTGCCAGCACGGGTACGGGCTGGAGGACTGAAGCTTTCTTT.

The chain couples TRBV7-9 to TRBJ2-2; 9 positions agree with TRBD1. Looked up from germline, CDR1 is SEHNR and CDR2 is FQNEAQ (reference sequence). V was clipped by 1 base and J by 6 bases; unmatched bases: 6. The CDR3 is made up of 16 amino acids. This chain's CDR3 is CASSLVEDRGPGELFF. The CDR3, as DNA: TGTGCCAGCAGCTTAGTTGAGGACAGGGGCCCCGGGGAGCTGTTTTTT.

In regard to this clone: This sample also contains other DNA sequences that code for the same CDR3. V is TRBV19 and J is TRBJ1-3; D may be TRBD1 (5 bases). The ends were cut back, 6 bases at V and 0 bases at J, with 6 bases in the middle. Germline V gives CDR1 LNHDA, CDR2 SQIVND (reference sequence). The CDR3 is 13 amino acids. The CDR3 DNA follows: TGTGCCAGTAGCGACAGCTCTGGAAACACCATATATTTT. Its protein is CASSDSSGNTIYF.

Of note for this clone: Other nucleotide sequences in the sample specify the same CDR3. The genes are TRBV28 and TRBJ1-2, with D unresolved. The germline gives CDR1 MDHEN, CDR2 SYDVKM. Trimming pared 3 bases from V and 2 bases from J, leaving 7 bases between. The CDR3 consists of 13 residues. CDR3 residues: CASSFGGNYGYTF. DNA of the CDR3: TGTGCCAGCAGTTTTGGCGGAAACTATGGCTACACCTTC.

This rearrangement joins TRBV2 to TRBJ2-5; TRBD1 matches 9 bases. Germline CDR1 SNHLY, CDR2 FYNNEI. The CDR3 covers 13 residues. V shed 10 bases and J 4 bases; nucleotides not matched to a gene: 7. CDR3 region: CATLGTGRETQYF. DNA for the CDR3: TGTGCCACCCTTGGGACAGGGAGAGAGACCCAGTACTTC.

This chain links TRBV4-3 with TRBJ2-1, with TRBD2 matching 10 bases. The length of the CDR3 is 16 residues. CDR1 is LGHNA, CDR2 YSLEER, per germline. J was trimmed by 6 bases and V by 1 base; bases with no gene match: 6. CDR3 sequence: CASSQALAGVVNEQFF. DNA for the CDR3: TGCGCCAGCAGCCAAGCGCTAGCGGGAGTCGTCAATGAGCAGTTCTTC.

The chain carries TRBV27 and TRBJ2-1, with D unclear. The CDR3 runs to 14 residues. Germline-derived CDR1 and CDR2 are MNHEY and SMNVEV (reference sequence). The ends were cut back, 2 bases at V and 6 bases at J, with 11 bases in the middle. The CDR3 sequence is CASSLLTGSNEQFF. CDR3 nucleotide sequence: TGTGCCAGCAGTTTACTCACCGGATCCAATGAGCAGTTCTTC.

On this clone itself: Other DNA sequences within the sample encode an identical CDR3. The chain is built from TRBV9 and TRBJ2-7; 9 bases are shared with TRBD1. Unmatched junction bases numbered 5, after V lost 3 bases and J lost 4 bases. The CDR3 runs 14 residues. Looked up from germline, CDR1 is SGDLS and CDR2 is YYNGEE. CDR3 sequence: CASSAQGASYEQYF. The CDR3 DNA is TGTGCCAGCAGCGCACAGGGGGCTTCGTACGAGCAGTACTTC.

V gene TRBV4-3 combines with J gene TRBJ1-5, with D possibly TRBD1 on 5 matching bases. The CDR3 sequence is 16 residues long. V was trimmed by 1 base and J by 4 bases, leaving 14 bases between them. Germline lookup yields CDR1 LGHNA and CDR2 YSLEER. Here the CDR3 reads CASSQVWDEGNQPQHF. CDR3 bases: TGCGCCAGCAGCCAAGTGTGGGACGAAGGGAATCAGCCCCAGCATTTT.

V usage is TRBV7-2 and J usage is TRBJ1-5; D is undetermined. Germline-derived CDR1 and CDR2 are SGHTA and FQGNSA. Trimming removed 6 bases at V and 3 bases at J, with 9 bases between. CDR3 length equals 13 residues. CDR3 sequence (DNA): TGTGCCAGCAGGGAGGGTTACAATCAGCCCCAGCATTTT. Its protein product is CASREGYNQPQHF.

J is TRBJ2-5 and V is TRBV5-8, with D hard to call. The CDR3 spans 11 residues. Per the germline V gene, CDR1 is SGHTS and CDR2 is YDEGEE. V was trimmed by 2 bases and J by 5 bases, leaving 4 bases between them. CDR3 bases: TGTGCCAGCAGCTTTACGGAGACCCAGTACTTC. Its protein is CASSFTETQYF.

This rearrangement joins TRBV5-6 to TRBJ2-1; 8 bases agree with TRBD1. V gave up 4 bases and J gave up 6 bases; unmatched junction bases: 6. Germline assignment: CDR1 SGHDT and CDR2 YYEEEE. The CDR3 totals 14 residues. The CDR3 DNA reads TGTGCCAGCAGCGCAGGACAGGGAGGCAATGAGCAGTTCTTC. It codes for CASSAGQGGNEQFF.